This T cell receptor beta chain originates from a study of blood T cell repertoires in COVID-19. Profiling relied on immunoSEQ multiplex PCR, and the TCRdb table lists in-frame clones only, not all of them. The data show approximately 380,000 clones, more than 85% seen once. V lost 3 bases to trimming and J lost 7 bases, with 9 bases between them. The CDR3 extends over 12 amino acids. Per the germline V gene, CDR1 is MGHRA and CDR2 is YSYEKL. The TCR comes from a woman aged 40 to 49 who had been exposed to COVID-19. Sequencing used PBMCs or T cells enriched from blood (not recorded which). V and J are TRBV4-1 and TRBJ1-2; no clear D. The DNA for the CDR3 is TGCGCCAGCAGCCATGGACGGGGTGGCTACACCTTC. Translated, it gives CASSHGRGGYTF.